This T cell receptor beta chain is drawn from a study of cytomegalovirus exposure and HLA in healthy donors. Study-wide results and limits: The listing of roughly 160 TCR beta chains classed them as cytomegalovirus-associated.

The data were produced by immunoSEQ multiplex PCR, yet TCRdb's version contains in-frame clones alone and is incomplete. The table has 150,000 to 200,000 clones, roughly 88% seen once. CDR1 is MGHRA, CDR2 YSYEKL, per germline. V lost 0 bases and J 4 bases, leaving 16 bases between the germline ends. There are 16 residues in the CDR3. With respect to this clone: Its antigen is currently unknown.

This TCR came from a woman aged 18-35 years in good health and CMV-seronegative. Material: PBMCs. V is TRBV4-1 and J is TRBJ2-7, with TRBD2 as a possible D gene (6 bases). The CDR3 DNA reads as TGCGCCAGCAGCCAAGAGGCCCGCCCGGACTATTACGAGCAGTACTTC. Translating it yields CASSQEARPDYYEQYF.